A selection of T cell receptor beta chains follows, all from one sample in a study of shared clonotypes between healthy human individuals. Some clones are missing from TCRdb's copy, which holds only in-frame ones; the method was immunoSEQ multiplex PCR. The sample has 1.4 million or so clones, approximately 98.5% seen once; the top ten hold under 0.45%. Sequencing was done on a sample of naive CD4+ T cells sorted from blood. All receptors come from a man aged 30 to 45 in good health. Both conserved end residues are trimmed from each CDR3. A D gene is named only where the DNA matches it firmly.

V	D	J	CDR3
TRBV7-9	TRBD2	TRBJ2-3	ASSSRGPSGSIPDTQY
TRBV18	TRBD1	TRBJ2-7	ASSKGTGFYEQY
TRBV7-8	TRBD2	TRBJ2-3	ASSSTRGGRARWVF
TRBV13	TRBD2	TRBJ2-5	ASSFGRRETQY
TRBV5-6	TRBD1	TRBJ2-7	ASRATGGSYEQY
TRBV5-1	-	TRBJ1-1	ASSRERGLTLEAF
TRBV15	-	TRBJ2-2	ATSSYKDIFTGELF
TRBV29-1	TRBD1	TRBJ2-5	SVGQQETQY
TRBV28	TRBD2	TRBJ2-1	ASSRGGGYNEQF
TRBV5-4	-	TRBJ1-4	ASSLARGGGEEKLF
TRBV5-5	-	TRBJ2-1	ASSYNSGPMLSEQF
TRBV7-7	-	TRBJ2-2	ASSLSGTGELF
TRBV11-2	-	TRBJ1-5	ASSLGPYQPQH
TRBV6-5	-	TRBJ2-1	ASTGLKYNEQF
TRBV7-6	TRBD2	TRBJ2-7	ASSLAVGLAGAFGEQY
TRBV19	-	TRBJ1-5	ASSIARAGNQPQH
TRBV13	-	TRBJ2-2	ASSSSPRTGELF
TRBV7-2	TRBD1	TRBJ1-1	ASSPTGRAF
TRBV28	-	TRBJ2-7	ASSYSTYEQY
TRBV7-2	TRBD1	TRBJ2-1	ASSHNTGGLTYNEQF
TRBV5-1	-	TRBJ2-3	ASSLAGSASTDTQY
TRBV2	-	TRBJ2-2	ASSEVGQGGPGELF
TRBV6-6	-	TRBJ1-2	ASSYEAYGTYGYT
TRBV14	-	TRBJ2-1	ASSQERRITEQF
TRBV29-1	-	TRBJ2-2	SVGERELF
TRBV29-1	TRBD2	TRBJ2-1	SVGGLAGGLSSYNEQF
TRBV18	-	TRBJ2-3	ASSPAPMTSGRGTDTQY
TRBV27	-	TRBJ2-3	ASSPGLSTDTQY
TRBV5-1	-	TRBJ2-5	ASSHRGQPETQY
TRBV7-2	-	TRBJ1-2	ASSFAGSNYGYT
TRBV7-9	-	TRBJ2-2	ASSLWGRAIHTGELF
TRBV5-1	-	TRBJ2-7	ASSLAGRKNYEQY
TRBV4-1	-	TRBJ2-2	ASSLPPRGQNTGELF
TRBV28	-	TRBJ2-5	ASSLGDYQETQY
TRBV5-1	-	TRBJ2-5	ASSPQTPQETQY
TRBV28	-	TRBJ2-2	ASSLRENTGELF
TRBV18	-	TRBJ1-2	ASSPKTGTYYGYT
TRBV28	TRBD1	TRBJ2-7	ASRNQGQGASEQY
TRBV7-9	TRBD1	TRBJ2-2	ASSLMGQGVTGELF
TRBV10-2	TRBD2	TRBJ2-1	ASSEDSRTSGFYNEQF
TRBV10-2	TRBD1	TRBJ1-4	ASGAGQLEKLF
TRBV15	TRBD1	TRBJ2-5	ATSRGMDREQETQY
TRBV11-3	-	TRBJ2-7	ASSLDPRGEQY
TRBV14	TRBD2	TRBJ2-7	ASSRGLAGSYEQY
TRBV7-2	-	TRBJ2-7	ASSLSFYEQY
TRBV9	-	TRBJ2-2	ASSVFAGRANTGELF
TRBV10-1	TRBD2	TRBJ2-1	ASSGSPSGISYNEQF
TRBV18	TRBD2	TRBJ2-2	ASSSTSGGSQNTGELF
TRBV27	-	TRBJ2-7	ASSAPTTLGTYEQY
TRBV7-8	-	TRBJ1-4	ASSLMGVSNEKLF
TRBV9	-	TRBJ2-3	ASSVGPDTQY
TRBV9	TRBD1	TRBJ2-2	ASSVGTDGNTGELF
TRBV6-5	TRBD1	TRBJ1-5	ASSFLGQGTQPQH
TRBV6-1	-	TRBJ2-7	ASANVEQY
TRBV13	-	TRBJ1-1	ASSLVGAPEAF
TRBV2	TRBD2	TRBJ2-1	ASVAGAPHNEQF
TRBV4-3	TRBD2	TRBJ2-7	ASSQGSGLTPGEQY